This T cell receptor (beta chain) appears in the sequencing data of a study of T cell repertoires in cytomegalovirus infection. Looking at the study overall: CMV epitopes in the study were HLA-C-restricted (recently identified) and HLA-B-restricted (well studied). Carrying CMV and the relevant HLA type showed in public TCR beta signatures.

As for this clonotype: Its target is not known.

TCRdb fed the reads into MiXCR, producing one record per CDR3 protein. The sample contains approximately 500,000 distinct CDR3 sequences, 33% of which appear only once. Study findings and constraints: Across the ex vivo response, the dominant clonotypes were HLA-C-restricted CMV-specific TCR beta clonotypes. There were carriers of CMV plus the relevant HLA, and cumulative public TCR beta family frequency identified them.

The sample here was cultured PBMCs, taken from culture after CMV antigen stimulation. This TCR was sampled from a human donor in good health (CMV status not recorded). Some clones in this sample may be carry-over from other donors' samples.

The CDR3 is CASSQAVQGETEAFF. The CDR3 coding sequence is TGCGCCAGCAGCCAAGCGGTGCAGGGAGAGACTGAAGCTTTCTTT. The rearrangement uses TRBV4-1 and TRBJ1-1, with a weak D call TRBD1 (5 bases). The ends were cut back, 1 base at V and 5 bases at J, with 14 bases in the middle. Germline loops: CDR1 MGHRA, CDR2 YSYEKL. The CDR3 extends over 15 amino acids.